This entry concerns a single T cell receptor beta chain. This sample was taken from a study of cytomegalovirus exposure and HLA in healthy donors. The CDR3 length is 16 residues. V was pared by 4 bases and J by 3 bases, with 11 bases of the junction left unmatched. Germline CDR1 SNHLY, CDR2 FYNNEI. The study ran its PCR with 60 Vbeta and 13 Jbeta primers. This table comes from immunoSEQ multiplex PCR, and its TCRdb copy is limited to in-frame clones, with some not included. The sample holds 160,000 or so clones; roughly four fifths are singletons and the top ten take around 1%. The specimen sequenced was PBMCs. The genes are TRBV2 and TRBJ2-7; 8 nucleotides align to TRBD1. The TCR sequence derives from a woman aged 40 to 50 in good health and CMV-seronegative. The CDR3 region is CASSVNQGASGYEQYF. Written as DNA, the CDR3 is TGTGCCAGCAGTGTCAATCAGGGGGCCTCAGGCTACGAGCAGTACTTC.